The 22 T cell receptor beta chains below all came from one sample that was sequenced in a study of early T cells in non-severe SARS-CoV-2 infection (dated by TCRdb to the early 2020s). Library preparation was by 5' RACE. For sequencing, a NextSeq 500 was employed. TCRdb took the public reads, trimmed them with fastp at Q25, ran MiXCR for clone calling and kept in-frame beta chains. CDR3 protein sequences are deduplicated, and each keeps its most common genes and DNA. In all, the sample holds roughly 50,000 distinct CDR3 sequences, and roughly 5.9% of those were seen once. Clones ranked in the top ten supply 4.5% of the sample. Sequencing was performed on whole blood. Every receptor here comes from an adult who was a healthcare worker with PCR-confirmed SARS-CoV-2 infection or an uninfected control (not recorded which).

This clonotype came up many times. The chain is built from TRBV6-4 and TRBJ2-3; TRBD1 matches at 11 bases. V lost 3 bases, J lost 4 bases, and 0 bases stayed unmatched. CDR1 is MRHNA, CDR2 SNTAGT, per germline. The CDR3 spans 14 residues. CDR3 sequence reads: CASSEGQGADTQYF. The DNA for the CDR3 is TGTGCCAGCAGTGAGGGACAGGGGGCAGATACGCAGTATTTT.

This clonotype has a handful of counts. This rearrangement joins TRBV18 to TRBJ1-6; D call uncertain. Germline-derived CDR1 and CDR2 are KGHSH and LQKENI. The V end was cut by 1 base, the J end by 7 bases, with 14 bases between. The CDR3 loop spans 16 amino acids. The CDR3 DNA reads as TGTGCCAGCTCACCACTTGCACCCACCGGAAATTCACCCCTCCACTTT. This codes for CASSPLAPTGNSPLHF.

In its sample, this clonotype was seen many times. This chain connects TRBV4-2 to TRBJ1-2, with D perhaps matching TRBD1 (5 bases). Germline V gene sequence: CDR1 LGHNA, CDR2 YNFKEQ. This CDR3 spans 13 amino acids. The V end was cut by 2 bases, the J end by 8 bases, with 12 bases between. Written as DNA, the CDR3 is TGTGCCAGCAGCCAAAGGGACGGGGCCGGCTACACCTTC. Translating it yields CASSQRDGAGYTF.

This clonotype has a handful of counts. Here the CDR3 DNA reads TGTGCCAGCAGCCAAGATCGAAATGTTTCACCCCTCCACTTT. As protein: CASSQDRNVSPLHF. The chain combines TRBV3-1 with TRBJ1-6; D gene uncertain. Germline CDR1 and CDR2: LGHDT and YNNKEL (reference sequence). Deletions cut 0 bases from V and 9 bases from J, with 9 bases between. CDR3 size: 14 residues.

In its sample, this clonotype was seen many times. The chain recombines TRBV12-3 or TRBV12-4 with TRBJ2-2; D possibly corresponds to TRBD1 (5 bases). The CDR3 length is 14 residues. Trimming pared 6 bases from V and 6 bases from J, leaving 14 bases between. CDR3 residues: CASSLFEGAGELFF. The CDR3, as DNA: TGTGCCAGCAGCCTCTTTGAAGGGGCCGGGGAGCTGTTTTTT.

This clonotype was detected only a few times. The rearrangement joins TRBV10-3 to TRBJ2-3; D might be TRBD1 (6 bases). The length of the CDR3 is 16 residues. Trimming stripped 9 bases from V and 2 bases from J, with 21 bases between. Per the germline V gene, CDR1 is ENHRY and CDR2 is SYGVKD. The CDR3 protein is CAIGGQVGSYTDTQYF. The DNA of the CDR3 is TGTGCCATTGGGGGCCAAGTGGGTTCCTACACAGATACGCAGTATTTT.

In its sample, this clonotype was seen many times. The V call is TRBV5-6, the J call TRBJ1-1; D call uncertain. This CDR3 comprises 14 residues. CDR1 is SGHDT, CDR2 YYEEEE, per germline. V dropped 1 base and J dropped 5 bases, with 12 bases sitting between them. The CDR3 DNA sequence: TGTGCCAGCAGCTTGTCGGGGAGGAGAACTGAAGCTTTCTTT. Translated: CASSLSGRRTEAFF.

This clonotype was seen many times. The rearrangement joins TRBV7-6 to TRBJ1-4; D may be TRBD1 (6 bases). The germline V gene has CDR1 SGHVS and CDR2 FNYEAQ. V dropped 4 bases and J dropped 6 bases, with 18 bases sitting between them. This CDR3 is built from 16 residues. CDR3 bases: TGTGCCAGCAGCTCCGGCACAGGGTTAGTCTATGAAAAACTGTTTTTT. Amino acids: CASSSGTGLVYEKLFF.

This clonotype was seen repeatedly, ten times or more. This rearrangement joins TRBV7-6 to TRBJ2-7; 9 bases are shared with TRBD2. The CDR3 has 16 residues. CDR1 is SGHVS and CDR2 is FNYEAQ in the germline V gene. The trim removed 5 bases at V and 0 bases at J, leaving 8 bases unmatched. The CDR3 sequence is CASSKEAGGHSYEQYF. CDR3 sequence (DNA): TGTGCCAGCAGCAAAGAAGCGGGGGGACACTCCTACGAGCAGTACTTC.

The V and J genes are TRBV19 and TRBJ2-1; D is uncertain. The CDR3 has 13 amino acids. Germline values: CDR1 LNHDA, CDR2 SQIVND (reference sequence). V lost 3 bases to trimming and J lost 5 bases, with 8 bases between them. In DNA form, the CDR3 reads TGTGCCAGTAGTATCTCCAGAAACAATGAGCAGTTCTTC. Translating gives CASSISRNNEQFF.

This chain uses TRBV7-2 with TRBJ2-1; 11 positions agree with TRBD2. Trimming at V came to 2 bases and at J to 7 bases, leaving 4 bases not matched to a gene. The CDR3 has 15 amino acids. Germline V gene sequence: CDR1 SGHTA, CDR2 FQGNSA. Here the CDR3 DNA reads TGTGCCAGCAGCTTAACTAGCGGGGGCCGTAATGAGCAGTTCTTC. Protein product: CASSLTSGGRNEQFF.

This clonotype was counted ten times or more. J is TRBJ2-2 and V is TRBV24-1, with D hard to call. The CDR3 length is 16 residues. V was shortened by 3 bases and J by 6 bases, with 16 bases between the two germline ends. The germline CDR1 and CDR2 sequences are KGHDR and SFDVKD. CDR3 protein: CATSDARVGSSGELFF. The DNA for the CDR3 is TGTGCCACCAGTGATGCCCGCGTGGGAAGTTCCGGGGAGCTGTTTTTT.

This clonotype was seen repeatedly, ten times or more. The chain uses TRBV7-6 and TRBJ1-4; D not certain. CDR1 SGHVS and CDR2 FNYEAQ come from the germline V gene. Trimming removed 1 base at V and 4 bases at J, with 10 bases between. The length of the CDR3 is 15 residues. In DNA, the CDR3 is TGTGCCAGCAGCTTAGGCGCCAGTCATAATGAAAAACTGTTTTTT. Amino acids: CASSLGASHNEKLFF.

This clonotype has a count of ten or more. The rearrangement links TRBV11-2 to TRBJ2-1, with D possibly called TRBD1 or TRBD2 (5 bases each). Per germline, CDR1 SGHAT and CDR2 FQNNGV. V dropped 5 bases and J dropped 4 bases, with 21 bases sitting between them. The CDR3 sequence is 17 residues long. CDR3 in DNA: TGTGCCAGCAGCCCTGAGGCGTACGGGACCGGTTACAATGAGCAGTTCTTC. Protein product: CASSPEAYGTGYNEQFF.

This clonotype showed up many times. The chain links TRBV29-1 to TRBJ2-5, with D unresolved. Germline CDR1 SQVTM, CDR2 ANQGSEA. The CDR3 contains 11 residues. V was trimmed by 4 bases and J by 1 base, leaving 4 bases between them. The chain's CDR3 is CSVVPQETQYF. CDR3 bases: TGCAGCGTTGTCCCCCAAGAGACCCAGTACTTC. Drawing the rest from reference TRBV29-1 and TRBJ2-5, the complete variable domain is SAVISQKPSRDICQRGTSLTIQCQVDSQVTMMFWYRQQPGQSLTLIATANQGSEATYESGFVIDKFPISRPNLTFSTLTVSNMSPEDSSIYLCSVVPQETQYFGPGTRLLVL.

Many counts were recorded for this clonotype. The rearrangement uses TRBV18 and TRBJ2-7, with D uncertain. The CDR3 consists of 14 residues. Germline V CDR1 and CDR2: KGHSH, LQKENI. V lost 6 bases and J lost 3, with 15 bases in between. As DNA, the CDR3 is TGTGCCAGCTCCGGCATGTCCATGAACTACGAGCAGTACTTC. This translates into CASSGMSMNYEQYF. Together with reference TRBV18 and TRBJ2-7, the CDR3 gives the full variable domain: NAGVMQNPRHLVRRRGQEARLRCSPMKGHSHVYWYRQLPEEGLKFMVYLQKENIIDESGMPKERFSAEFPKEGPSILRIQQVVRGDSAAYFCASSGMSMNYEQYFGPGTRLTVT.

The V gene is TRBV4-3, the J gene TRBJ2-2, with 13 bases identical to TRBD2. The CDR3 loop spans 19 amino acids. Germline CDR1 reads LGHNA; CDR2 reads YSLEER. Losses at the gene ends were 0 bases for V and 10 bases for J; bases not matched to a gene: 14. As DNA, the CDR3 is TGCGCCAGCAGCCAAGATTGGGGTGGGACTAGCGGGGCTACAGCGGAGCTGTTTTTT. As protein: CASSQDWGGTSGATAELFF.

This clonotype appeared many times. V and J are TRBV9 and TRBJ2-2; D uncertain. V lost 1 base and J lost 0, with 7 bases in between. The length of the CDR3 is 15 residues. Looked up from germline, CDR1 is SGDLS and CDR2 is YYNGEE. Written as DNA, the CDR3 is TGTGCCAGCAGCGTATTGGCCACGAACACCGGGGAGCTGTTTTTT. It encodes CASSVLATNTGELFF.

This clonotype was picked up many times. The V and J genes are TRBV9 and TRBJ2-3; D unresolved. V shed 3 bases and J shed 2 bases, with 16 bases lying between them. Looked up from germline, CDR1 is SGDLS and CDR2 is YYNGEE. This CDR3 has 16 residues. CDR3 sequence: CASSAHRLVPTDTQYF. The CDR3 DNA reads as TGTGCCAGCAGCGCCCACCGGCTAGTCCCCACAGATACGCAGTATTTT.

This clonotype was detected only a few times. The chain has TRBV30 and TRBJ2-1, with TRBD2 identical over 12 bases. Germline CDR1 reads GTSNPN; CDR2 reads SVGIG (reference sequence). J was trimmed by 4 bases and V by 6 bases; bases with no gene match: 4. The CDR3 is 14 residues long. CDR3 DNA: TGTGCCTGCGCGACTAGCGGGGGATACAATGAGCAGTTCTTC. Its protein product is CACATSGGYNEQFF. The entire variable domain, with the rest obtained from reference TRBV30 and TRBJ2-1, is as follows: SQTIHQWPATLVQPVGSPLSLECTVEGTSNPNLYWYRQAAGRGLQLLFYSVGIGQISSEVPQNLSASRPQDRQFILSSKKLLLSDSGFYLCACATSGGYNEQFFGPGTRLTVL.

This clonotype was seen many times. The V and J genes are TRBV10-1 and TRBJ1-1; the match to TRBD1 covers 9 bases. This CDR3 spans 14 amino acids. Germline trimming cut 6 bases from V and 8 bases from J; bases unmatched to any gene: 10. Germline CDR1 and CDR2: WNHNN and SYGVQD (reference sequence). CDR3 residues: CASSSSGTGSEAFF. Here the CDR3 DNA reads TGCGCCAGCAGCTCCTCCGGGACAGGGTCAGAAGCTTTCTTT.

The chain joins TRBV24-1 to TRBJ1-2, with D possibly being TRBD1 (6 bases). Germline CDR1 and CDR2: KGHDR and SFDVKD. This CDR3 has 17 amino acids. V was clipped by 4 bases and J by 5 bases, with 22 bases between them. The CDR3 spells CATSDHQKPGQLYGYTF. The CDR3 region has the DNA TGTGCCACCAGTGACCACCAGAAACCTGGACAGCTTTATGGCTACACCTTC.